Listed here is a single T cell receptor beta chain. The germline V gene encodes CDR1 MDHEN and CDR2 SYDVKM. This CDR3 is built from 14 residues. V dropped 4 bases and J dropped 8 bases, with 14 bases sitting between them. The assay was immunoSEQ multiplex PCR, and TCRdb's table has in-frame clones only and misses some. Here the sample spans nearly 200,000 clones, roughly 90% being singletons. The data belong to a study of blood T cell repertoires in COVID-19. Overall study context: Sources were T cells, B-cell-depleted T cells, or PBMCs; the material itself was cDNA or gDNA.

This sequence joins TRBV28 and TRBJ1-4, with D uncertain. The material sequenced was peripheral blood. The clonotype originates from a woman in her 70s with acute or convalescent COVID-19. CDR3 sequence reads: CASSSPTVREKLFF. CDR3 DNA: TGTGCCAGCAGTTCGCCTACAGTCCGCGAAAAACTGTTTTTT. Complete variable domain (other parts from reference TRBV28 and TRBJ1-4): DVKVTQSSRYLVKRTGEKVFLECVQDMDHENMFWYRQDPGLGLRLIYFSYDVKMKEKGDIPEGYSVSREKKERFSLILESASTNQTSMYLCASSSPTVREKLFFGSGTQLSVL.